Shown below are 14 T cell receptor beta chains from a single sample sequenced in a study of blood T cell repertoires in COVID-19. Profiled with immunoSEQ multiplex PCR; TCRdb holds only in-frame clones, not every one. Seen here are 300,000 to 400,000 clones, about four fifths observed once, and the top ten hold roughly 3%. Specimen: peripheral blood. The source is a man aged 25 to 45 with active or convalescent COVID-19.

The chain has TRBV4-1 and TRBJ2-1; D is perhaps TRBD1 (6 bases). Looked up from germline, CDR1 is MGHRA and CDR2 is YSYEKL. V dropped 1 base and J dropped 5 bases, with 15 bases sitting between them. CDR3 length equals 16 residues. The CDR3 is CASSQGTALSHNEQFF. The CDR3 DNA reads TGCGCCAGCAGCCAAGGGACAGCCTTAAGCCACAATGAGCAGTTCTTC.

This chain uses TRBV5-1 with TRBJ2-5; a weak D match, TRBD1 (5 bases). The germline CDR1 and CDR2 sequences are SGHRS and YFSETQ. This CDR3 has 12 residues. V was pared by 4 bases and J by 2 bases, with 6 bases between. CDR3 sequence reads: CASSQGQETQYF. Here the CDR3 DNA reads TGCGCCAGCAGCCAGGGTCAAGAGACCCAGTACTTC.

This chain connects TRBV21-1 to TRBJ2-7; TRBD2, the table's D call, was not compared with the DNA. TRBV21-1 is a pseudogene. This CDR3 comprises 13 residues. For the CDR3, the DNA is TGTGCCAGCAGCAAAGATCTTTTGTTGGAGCAGTACTTC. This codes for CASSKDLLLEQYF.

J is TRBJ2-3 and V is TRBV7-2; 8 bases line up with TRBD2. Germline assignment: CDR1 SGHTA and CDR2 FQGNSA. The CDR3 length is 15 residues. With 5 bases clipped from V and 0 bases from J, the junction kept 4 bases outside the gene matches. The CDR3: CASSPLAGSTDTQYF. The CDR3, as DNA: TGTGCCAGCAGCCCGTTAGCGGGGAGCACAGATACGCAGTATTTT. The whole variable domain, remainder taken from reference TRBV7-2 and TRBJ2-3, is GAGVSQSPSNKVTEKGKDVELRCDPISGHTALYWYRQSLGQGLEFLIYFQGNSAPDKSGLPSDRFSAERTGGSVSTLTIQRTQQEDSAVYLCASSPLAGSTDTQYFGPGTRLTVL.

V usage is TRBV7-8 and J usage is TRBJ2-3; 10 positions match TRBD2. The CDR3 is made up of 20 amino acids. V shed 5 bases, J shed 0 bases, and the junction held 17 bases outside the gene matches. CDR1 SGHVS and CDR2 FQNEAQ come from the germline V gene. The CDR3 sequence: CASSQLAGSGRFSSTDTQYF. Written as DNA, the CDR3 is TGTGCCAGCAGCCAACTAGCGGGATCGGGACGTTTCTCTAGCACAGATACGCAGTATTTT.

The V call is TRBV5-1, the J call TRBJ2-3, with D possibly TRBD2 on 6 matching bases. This CDR3 contains 15 residues. CDR1 and CDR2 (germline): SGHRS, YFSETQ. Deletions cut 5 bases from V and 0 bases from J, with 13 bases between. CDR3 amino acids: CASRLRGASTDTQYF. Written as DNA, the CDR3 is TGCGCCAGCAGATTACGCGGGGCAAGCACAGATACGCAGTATTTT.

For this clone: Given a much more abundant clone one base away, this may be a read error. The chain recombines TRBV7-2 with TRBJ1-1; no clear D. The V and J ends lost 1 base and 0 bases respectively, with 6 bases between them. The germline gives CDR1 SGHTA, CDR2 FQGNSA. The CDR3 consists of 14 residues. The CDR3 DNA follows: TGTGCCAGCAGCTTAGGAGGGATGAACACTGAAGCTTTCTTT. The encoded protein is CASSLGGMNTEAFF.

This chain joins TRBV19 and TRBJ1-5; 9 bases align to TRBD1. Germline loops: CDR1 LNHDA, CDR2 SQIVND (reference sequence). V trimming: 5 bases; J trimming: 5 bases; junction bases outside the gene matches: 7. The CDR3 length is 15 residues. The CDR3 loop reads CASSLGQGGYQPQHF. CDR3 DNA: TGTGCCAGTAGTCTGGGACAGGGCGGGTATCAGCCCCAGCATTTT. Together with reference TRBV19 and TRBJ1-5, the CDR3 gives the full variable domain: DGGITQSPKYLFRKEGQNVTLSCEQNLNHDAMYWYRQDPGQGLRLIYYSQIVNDFQKGDIAEGYSVSREKKESFPLTVTSAQKNPTAFYLCASSLGQGGYQPQHFGDGTRLSIL.

Of note for this clone: One end of the junction does not line up with germline, which may come from a read error. This rearrangement joins TRBV6-5 to TRBJ2-1; 8 nucleotides line up with TRBD2. The CDR3 is 15 amino acids. Germline values: CDR1 MNHEY, CDR2 SVGAGI. The CDR3 protein is CASSDSGTRRDEQFF. CDR3 coding DNA: TGTGCCAGCAGTGACTCCGGGACTAGAAGGGATGAGCAGTTCTTC.

This clone has just one count. V is TRBV9 and J is TRBJ2-2; D perhaps matches TRBD1 (5 bases). V was trimmed by 4 bases and J by 1 base, leaving 14 bases between them. The germline CDR1 and CDR2 sequences are SGDLS and YYNGEE. The CDR3 has 16 residues. The CDR3 region is CASSPFGAVNTGELFF. CDR3 sequence (DNA): TGTGCCAGCAGCCCCTTTGGGGCGGTGAACACCGGGGAGCTGTTTTTT.

This chain links TRBV5-6 with TRBJ2-3, with TRBD1 matching over 8 bases. The CDR3 is made up of 14 amino acids. Per germline, CDR1 SGHDT and CDR2 YYEEEE. V shed 4 bases and J 5 bases; nucleotides not matched to a gene: 6. Here the CDR3 DNA reads TGTGCCAGCAGCCGCCGGGACAGGAAAGATACGCAGTATTTT. Translated: CASSRRDRKDTQYF.

The chain combines TRBV7-2 with TRBJ2-3; D is perhaps TRBD1 (7 bases). Germline values: CDR1 SGHTA, CDR2 FQGNSA. There are 16 residues in the CDR3. V shed 4 bases and J shed 4 bases, with 18 bases lying between them. The CDR3 nucleotides read TGTGCCAGCAGCTACCGACAGGGAGGACTCGCAGATACGCAGTATTTT. It specifies CASSYRQGGLADTQYF. Combining the CDR3 with reference TRBV7-2 and TRBJ2-3 gives the whole variable domain GAGVSQSPSNKVTEKGKDVELRCDPISGHTALYWYRQSLGQGLEFLIYFQGNSAPDKSGLPSDRFSAERTGGSVSTLTIQRTQQEDSAVYLCASSYRQGGLADTQYFGPGTRLTVL.

The chain recombines TRBV2 with TRBJ2-2; no reliable D call. V was cut by 6 bases and J by 2 bases, with 16 bases left in between. Germline lookup yields CDR1 SNHLY and CDR2 FYNNEI. This CDR3 has 16 residues. The CDR3, as DNA: TGTGCCAGCAGCCCTACGGCCCTACTAAACACCGGGGAGCTGTTTTTT. The encoded protein is CASSPTALLNTGELFF.

CDR3 amino acids: CASSPGGAGGLADTQYF. Written as DNA, the CDR3 is TGTGCCAGCAGCCCCGGTGGAGCGGGAGGGCTGGCAGATACGCAGTATTTT. This chain links TRBV9 with TRBJ2-3; 10 bases align to TRBD2. The germline V gene has CDR1 SGDLS and CDR2 YYNGEE. The CDR3 loop spans 17 amino acids. With 4 bases clipped from V and 4 bases from J, the junction kept 12 bases outside the gene matches.